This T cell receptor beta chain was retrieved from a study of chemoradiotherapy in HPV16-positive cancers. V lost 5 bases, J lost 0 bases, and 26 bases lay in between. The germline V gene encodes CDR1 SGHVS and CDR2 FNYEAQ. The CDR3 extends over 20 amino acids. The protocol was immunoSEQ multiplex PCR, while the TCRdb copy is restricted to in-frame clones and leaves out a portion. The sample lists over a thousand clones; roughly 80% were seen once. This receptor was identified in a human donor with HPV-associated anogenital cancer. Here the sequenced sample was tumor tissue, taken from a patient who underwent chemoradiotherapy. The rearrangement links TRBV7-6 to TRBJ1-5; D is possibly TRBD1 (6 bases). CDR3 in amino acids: CASSPHREAPPFNSNQPQHF. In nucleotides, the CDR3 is TGTGCCAGCAGCCCCCACAGGGAGGCCCCCCCTTTTAATAGCAATCAGCCCCAGCATTTT.